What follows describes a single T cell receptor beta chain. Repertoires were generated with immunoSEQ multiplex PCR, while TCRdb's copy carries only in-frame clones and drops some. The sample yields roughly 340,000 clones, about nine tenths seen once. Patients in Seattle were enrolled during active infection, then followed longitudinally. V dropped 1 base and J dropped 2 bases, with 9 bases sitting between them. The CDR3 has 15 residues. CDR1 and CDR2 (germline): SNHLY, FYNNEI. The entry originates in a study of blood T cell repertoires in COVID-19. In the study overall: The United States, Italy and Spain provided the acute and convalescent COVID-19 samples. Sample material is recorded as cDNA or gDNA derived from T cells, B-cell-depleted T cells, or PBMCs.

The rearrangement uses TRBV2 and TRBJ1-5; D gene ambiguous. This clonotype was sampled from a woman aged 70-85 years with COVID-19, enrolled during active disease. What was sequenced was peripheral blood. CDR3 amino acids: CASSEGAVGNQPQHF. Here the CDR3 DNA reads TGTGCCAGCAGTGAAGGGGCCGTGGGCAATCAGCCCCAGCATTTT.